A single sample gave rise to the 19 T cell receptor beta chains below, sequenced in a study of shared clonotypes between healthy human individuals. Measured with immunoSEQ multiplex PCR; TCRdb has only the in-frame clones, and not every one. Here the sample spans millions of clones, about 95% being singletons. The material sequenced was naive CD4+ T cells sorted from blood. Described subset: CD45RA+ positively selected. The receptors come from a man younger than 30 in good health.

Note on this clone: Other DNA sequences in the sample encode the same CDR3. CDR3 sequence (DNA): TGCGCCAGCAGCTTAAACCAGGGTCGAGAGACCCAGTACTTC. Its protein is CASSLNQGRETQYF. This rearrangement joins TRBV5-1 to TRBJ2-5; weak D call: TRBD1 (5 bases). CDR1 is SGHRS, CDR2 YFSETQ, per germline. Trimming took 2 bases from V and 4 from J, leaving 12 bases between them. The CDR3 is 14 residues long.

For the CDR3, the DNA is TGCGCCAGCAGCCAAGTTTACCCTAGCGGGGGTCGAGAGACCCAGTACTTC. Amino acid sequence: CASSQVYPSGGRETQYF. The chain carries TRBV4-1 and TRBJ2-5; 10 bases are a match to TRBD2. CDR3 length equals 17 residues. Germline CDR1 reads MGHRA; CDR2 reads YSYEKL. V trimming: 1 base; J trimming: 4 bases; junction bases outside the gene matches: 9.

The V gene is TRBV15, the J gene TRBJ2-7; 8 bases align to TRBD1. The germline V gene has CDR1 LNHNV and CDR2 YYDKDF (reference sequence). The CDR3 covers 14 residues. The V gene end was trimmed by 4 bases and the J gene end by 3 bases; junction bases not matched to a gene: 5. The CDR3 DNA sequence: TGTGCCACCAGCAAGGACAGGGTGGTCTACGAGCAGTACTTC. This gives the protein CATSKDRVVYEQYF. The full variable domain, rest sourced from reference TRBV15 and TRBJ2-7, is DAMVIQNPRYQVTQFGKPVTLSCSQTLNHNVMYWYQQKSSQAPKLLFHYYDKDFNNEADTPDNFQSRRPNTSFCFLDIRSPGLGDTAMYLCATSKDRVVYEQYFGPGTRLTVT.

The J gene is TRBJ1-3, the V gene TRBV9, with 8 nucleotides matching TRBD1. CDR1 is SGDLS and CDR2 is YYNGEE in the germline V gene. Unmatched junction bases numbered 7, after V lost 4 bases and J lost 4 bases. CDR3 size: 15 residues. CDR3 sequence (DNA): TGTGCCAGCAGCCCAGCAGGGGGCTGGGGAAACACCATATATTTT. Its protein product is CASSPAGGWGNTIYF.

This clone was seen a single time. This chain uses TRBV10-3 with TRBJ2-3; 8 bases line up with TRBD2. V was clipped by 10 bases and J by 1 base; unmatched bases: 4. The CDR3 consists of 13 residues. Germline V gives CDR1 ENHRY, CDR2 SYGVKD. For the CDR3, the DNA is TGTGCCACAGGAGCGGGAGGCACAGATACGCAGTATTTT. Residues: CATGAGGTDTQYF.

The V gene is TRBV29-1, the J gene TRBJ2-3; D gene uncertain. V was pared by 6 bases and J by 4 bases, with 11 bases between. CDR3 length: 12 amino acids. Per the germline V gene, CDR1 is SQVTM and CDR2 is ANQGSEA. CDR3 amino acids: CSVEPVPDTQYF. The CDR3 nucleotides read TGCAGCGTGGAACCCGTCCCAGATACGCAGTATTTT.

On this clone itself: Other DNA sequences from this sample encode an identical CDR3 as well. This sequence joins TRBV5-1 and TRBJ1-5; unclear D gene. Germline V gene sequence: CDR1 SGHRS, CDR2 YFSETQ. The CDR3 loop spans 14 amino acids. V was shortened by 4 bases and J by 7 bases, with 15 bases between the two germline ends. The CDR3 nucleotides are TGCGCCAGCAGCCCGGAGGGAGGACGCCAGCCCCAGCATTTT. Protein: CASSPEGGRQPQHF. Based on the CDR3 plus reference TRBV5-1 and TRBJ1-5, the full variable domain is KAGVTQTPRYLIKTRGQQVTLSCSPISGHRSVSWYQQTPGQGLQFLFEYFSETQRNKGNFPGRFSGRQFSNSRSEMNVSTLELGDSALYLCASSPEGGRQPQHFGDGTRLSIL.

The rearrangement links TRBV30 to TRBJ1-2; maybe TRBD1 (5 bases). The ends were cut back, 4 bases at V and 2 bases at J, with 17 bases in the middle. The CDR3 has 15 residues. Germline V CDR1 and CDR2: GTSNPN, SVGIG (reference sequence). As DNA, the CDR3 is TGTGCCTGGACTAGTTACGAAGGGGTGAACTATGGCTACACCTTC. Protein: CAWTSYEGVNYGYTF.

The chain uses TRBV10-2 and TRBJ1-1; D ambiguous. Germline CDR1 is WSHSY and CDR2 is SAAADI. The CDR3 totals 13 residues. V lost 2 bases and J lost 3, with 7 bases in between. The CDR3 here is CASSERPHTEAFF. DNA of the CDR3: TGCGCCAGCAGTGAGAGGCCGCACACTGAAGCTTTCTTT.

The V gene is TRBV7-9, the J gene TRBJ2-1, with 9 bases fitting TRBD1. J was trimmed by 6 bases and V by 2 bases; bases with no gene match: 2. This CDR3 is built from 14 residues. The germline V gene encodes CDR1 SEHNR and CDR2 FQNEAQ (reference sequence). The CDR3, as DNA: TGTGCCAGCAGCTTAAGACAGGGGGGCAATGAGCAGTTCTTC. Its protein product is CASSLRQGGNEQFF.

Comment on this clone: This could be a read error, since a much larger clone is one nucleotide away. This chain connects TRBV9 to TRBJ1-1; 7 bases line up with TRBD1. CDR1 SGDLS and CDR2 YYNGEE come from the germline V gene. The CDR3 contains 16 residues. The chain's CDR3 is CASGVVWDSMNTEAFF. CDR3 sequence (DNA): TGTGCCAGCGGCGTAGTCTGGGACAGTATGAACACTGAAGCTTTCTTT. The full variable domain, rest sourced from reference TRBV9 and TRBJ1-1, is DSGVTQTPKHLITATGQRVTLRCSPRSGDLSVYWYQQSLDQGLQFLIQYYNGEERAKGNILERFSAQQFPDLHSELNLSSLELGDSALYFCASGVVWDSMNTEAFFGQGTRLTVV.

This clone showed up just a few times. The gene calls are TRBV7-9 and TRBJ2-7; D call uncertain. The CDR3 is 14 amino acids. V was shortened by 0 bases and J by 3 bases, with 9 bases between the two germline ends. CDR1 and CDR2 from the germline V gene are SEHNR and FQNEAQ (reference sequence). CDR3 sequence: CASSLALQYYEQYF. DNA of the CDR3: TGTGCCAGCAGCTTAGCCCTGCAGTACTACGAGCAGTACTTC. The variable domain in full, completed from reference TRBV7-9 and TRBJ2-7, reads DTGVSQNPRHKITKRGQNVTFRCDPISEHNRLYWYRQTLGQGPEFLTYFQNEAQLEKSRLLSDRFSAERPKGSFSTLEIQRTEQGDSAMYLCASSLALQYYEQYFGPGTRLTVT.

The rearrangement joins TRBV7-2 to TRBJ2-7, with 9 nucleotides matching TRBD1. The CDR3 has 15 residues. Germline V gene sequence: CDR1 SGHTA, CDR2 FQGNSA. The V and J ends lost 5 bases and 4 bases, in that order; junction bases with no gene match: 9. The CDR3 DNA follows: TGTGCCAGCAGCCCTTCCGAGACAGGGGGGTACGAGCAGTACTTC. Protein: CASSPSETGGYEQYF.

The chain employs TRBV30 and TRBJ2-1; the match to TRBD1 covers 9 bases. Trimming removed 8 bases from V and 8 bases from J; junction bases left unmatched: 10. CDR3 length: 13 residues. Germline V gene data show CDR1 as GTSNPN and CDR2 as SVGIG (reference sequence). The CDR3 spells CARRDRASHEQFF. The CDR3 DNA is TGTGCCCGCCGGGACAGGGCTAGCCATGAGCAGTTCTTC.

J is TRBJ2-1 and V is TRBV19; 10 bases match TRBD1. The CDR3 covers 15 residues. J gave up 6 bases and V 5 bases, and 7 bases lay outside the gene matches. Germline values: CDR1 LNHDA, CDR2 SQIVND (reference sequence). Here the CDR3 DNA reads TGTGCCAGTAGTTCACCGGGACAGGGGTCCAATGAGCAGTTCTTC. It specifies CASSSPGQGSNEQFF.

The chain joins TRBV5-8 to TRBJ2-3; TRBD1 agrees at 9 bases. The V gene's germline CDR1 is SGHTS and CDR2 YDEGEE. Trimming took 5 bases from V and 6 from J; bases not matched to a gene: 10. The CDR3 covers 15 residues. The CDR3 coding sequence is TGTGCCAGCAGTTCCGGACAGGGGTCAGCTGATACGCAGTATTTT. Amino acids: CASSSGQGSADTQYF.

Of note for this clone: The sample contains more than one DNA sequence encoding this CDR3. The chain combines TRBV5-4 with TRBJ2-3; perhaps D is TRBD1 or TRBD2 (5 bases each). V was shortened by 2 bases and J by 1 base, with 8 bases between the two germline ends. Germline assignment: CDR1 SGHNT and CDR2 YYREEE (reference sequence). CDR3 length equals 14 residues. Written as DNA, the CDR3 is TGTGCCAGCAGCTTTGGGGGTGGCACAGATACGCAGTATTTT. This encodes CASSFGGGTDTQYF.

This clone was detected once. V usage is TRBV7-9 and J usage is TRBJ2-7, with 9 bases identical to TRBD1. Trimming at V came to 5 bases and at J to 7 bases, leaving 12 bases not matched to a gene. This CDR3 has 15 residues. Germline V CDR1 and CDR2: SEHNR, FQNEAQ (reference sequence). CDR3 in DNA: TGTGCCAGCAGCCAAGACTTCAACAGGGGGCAGGAGCAGTACTTC. Residues: CASSQDFNRGQEQYF.

The chain combines TRBV9 with TRBJ2-7, with D perhaps matching TRBD2 (5 bases). The V end lost 4 bases, the J end lost 0 bases, and 17 bases lay between the germline ends. Germline CDR1 reads SGDLS; CDR2 reads YYNGEE. The CDR3 runs to 16 residues. CDR3 protein: CASSPRLDLDSYEQYF. DNA of the CDR3: TGTGCCAGCAGCCCGAGGTTGGACTTGGACTCCTACGAGCAGTACTTC.